This note documents a single TCR beta chain sequence. There is no known antigen for this receptor. One base away there is no much larger clone; base qualities are not given. The data are from a study of cytomegalovirus exposure and HLA in healthy donors (dated by TCRdb to 2017 to 2019). About the investigation overall: An earlier analysis of a few hundred of the donors reported about 260 Gb of sequence data and 117 million unique TCR beta sequences obtained from around 190 million T cells. An early release that covered some 630 HLA-typed donors contained about 300 gigabases of sequencing data and 85 million to 100 million unique TCR sequences. Of the 398 genotyped donors, roughly 85% fell in the genetic ancestry cluster associated with self-reported Caucasian donors. The study aimed to test whether signatures of past pathogen exposure could be identified by cataloging public T cell receptors. Using immunosequencing, the study profiled T cell repertoires from 550 to 750 subjects and related those repertoires to cytomegalovirus serostatus. Along with the approximately 700-subject first cohort, a separate validation cohort of some 130 different subjects was used. The study combined high-throughput TCR immunosequencing, statistical association of individual TCRs with disease status, and machine learning to predict cytomegalovirus infection status. A later analysis re-analyzed previously published TCR beta repertoires from about 600 donors and added high-resolution HLA genotyping to study TCR occurrence patterns. The later analysis used no new phenotypic data to find candidate immune exposures, relying instead on TCR beta sequences and their occurrence across donors. An earlier analysis of a few hundred of the donors applied high-throughput TCR beta sequencing to assess whether each TCR beta V gene segment acted as functional or pseudogenic. Alongside the repertoire data, information on donor age, sex, ethnicity and CMV serostatus was compiled. Genome-wide SNP genotypes for about 60% of the roughly 700 donors were used in a later genetic analysis, which treated that subset as a discovery cohort. Every repertoire in the discovery cohort had been generated on one and the same sequencing platform. HLA typing included class I and class II loci at four-digit resolution. The number of typed donors differed by locus: roughly 629-640 for A, B, C, DRB1 and DQB1; 522 for DQA1; 606 for DPA1; and about 450 for DPB1. About five DR-DQ haplotypes were treated as single units for association and clustering because of strong linkage in the cohort. On average, roughly 240,000 unique TCR beta nucleotide sequences were sequenced per donor among some 430 genotyped donors of the cohort, with 15% to 20% of those sequences being non-productive. The investigation overall reported the following: Strong co-occurrence of HLA alleles, especially DR and DQ, made assigning TCR associations to individual alleles difficult. In an earlier analysis of 500 to 650 of the donors, most TCR beta V segments appeared in productive rearrangements about 90% or about 30% of the time, broadly matching IMGT annotations. A further reported finding was that TCR beta sequences accurately predicted the HLA-A and HLA-B alleles for most subjects in the first cohort. The presence/absence analyses assumed that sequencing depth was roughly uniform across donors, and that assumption may not be true. A cluster of highly shared sequence variants was judged likely to represent a technical artifact of the sequencing pipeline. The classifier was reported to diagnose cytomegalovirus status with high specificity and sensitivity in both the original and validation cohorts. Immune exposure information for the cohort was limited to CMV serostatus. HLA typing was unavailable for some donors at each locus, so association tests used only the typed subset. According to a later genetic analysis, donors in an Asian-associated ancestry cluster had fewer N-insertions in productive TCRs than the approximately 670-donor mean. According to a later analysis, parvovirus B19, influenza, CMV and Epstein-Barr virus appeared linked to several top co-occurrence clusters. The authors suggested that the approach could potentially be generalized to other disease states and immunological phenotypes. Most TCR sequences were seen in very few donors, while some public TCRs were found in many individuals. A later genetic analysis associated a missense DCLRE1C variant with V-gene and J-gene trimming of TCR beta chains, and an independent cohort replicated the association. A few of the identified cytomegalovirus-associated TCR beta chains were confirmed in vitro to be specific for cytomegalovirus antigens. Only TCR beta chains were sequenced in this cohort, and the absence of alpha or paired-chain data limited detectable features. Linkage disequilibrium might explain the correlated functional status among segregating V segments, but an unknown experimental factor could not be excluded. In a later analysis, most CMV-associated TCR beta chains were found to appear HLA-restricted, with HLA associations seemingly driven largely by CMV exposure. Compared with equally common non-associated chains, HLA-associated TCR beta chains in a later analysis were more clonally expanded and had lower generation probabilities. In the study, some 180 TCR beta chains were listed as associated with cytomegalovirus. In a later analysis, the rate of TCR association differed among HLA loci, with DRB1 alleles having the most associated TCRs and HLA-C alleles having the fewest. Because counts were too low, roughly 17 rarely observed V segments, including chromosome 9 orphons, were left out of the earlier analysis of some 600 of the donors. The 87-base-pair reads could not distinguish some IMGT-functional V segments, including TRBV6-2 and TRBV6-3, so those segments were excluded. A later analysis associated about 17,000 TCR beta sequences with specific HLA alleles at a false discovery rate of 0.05.

In total, roughly 670 healthy bone marrow donors made up the cohort. Cohort members were all nominally healthy when sampled, although unrecorded immune exposures were likely present. The donor was CMV seronegative and belonged to the group of over 350 seronegative cohort members. A peripheral blood sample was collected from each donor, and TCR beta sequencing was performed on peripheral blood mononuclear cells. The Qiagen DNeasy Blood Extraction Kit was used to extract genomic DNA from the blood cell samples. The library was obtained by the immunoSEQ multiplex PCR assay. A mixture of 60 forward primers for TCR Vbeta segments and 13 reverse primers for TCR Jbeta segments was used in the multiplex PCR. Amplification of the CDR3 region of rearranged TCR beta genes was performed with a multiplex PCR assay on genomic DNA. The amplified TCR beta libraries were sequenced on the Illumina HiSeq System as 87-base-pair reads. As for the original processing: In a later analysis, tens of millions of unique TCR beta chains were counted across the roughly 670 repertoires, and roughly 10 million of these chains were shared by at least two donors. Raw reads were error-corrected and collapsed into unique sequences with a nearest-neighbor algorithm that merged closely related sequences to remove PCR and sequencing errors. Alignment of CDR3 sequences to IMGT reference sequences was used to assign V, D and J gene segments. For a sequence to be retained, a match of at least six nucleotides was required to both a V gene segment and a J gene segment. Rearrangements were called productive when the CDR3 lacked stop codons and stayed in frame with V and J; all others were non-productive. CDR3 was defined by IMGT convention, running from the second conserved V-encoded cysteine to the conserved J-encoded phenylalanine. In an earlier analysis of more than 550 of the donors, sequences lacking an unambiguous match to a single V gene segment were excluded. In an earlier analysis of approximately 550 of the donors, V segments were called functional above 56.7% productive rearrangements and were called segregating when the between-donor standard deviation exceeded 5%. A statistical classification framework was developed to diagnose cytomegalovirus status using the catalog of TCR beta chain sequences. A later analysis assigned V and J genes by comparing TCR nucleotide sequences with IMGT/GENE-DB human TR gene sequences. In a later analysis, CDR3 sequences and most-parsimonious VDJ recombination scenarios were assigned using the TCRdist pipeline. In a later analysis, every TCR beta chain was defined by the combination of its CDR3 amino acid sequence and its V-gene family, and reads without a unique V-gene family were dropped. As a way to deal with suspected cross-contamination and a sequencing artifact, a later analysis dropped roughly 600 nucleotide sequences that were highly shared and had low generation probability. In a later analysis, a clonal expansion index for each public chain was calculated from normalized within-repertoire ranks of inferred template counts. Generation probabilities in a later analysis came from a VDJ recombination model fitted to out-of-frame rearrangements, and those results were checked against IGoR. In a later analysis, TCR-TCR, TCR-HLA and TCR-CMV co-occurrence was scored with hypergeometric tests, and a repertoire-size bias correction was applied to TCR pairs. In a later analysis, false discovery rates were estimated by permuting HLA or CMV assignments 20 times. In a later analysis, co-occurring TCRs were grouped using DBSCAN, and TCRdist sequence similarity was added for clustering within HLA-allele-positive subsets. For co-occurrence clustering, repertoires with fewer than 30,000 or more than 120,000 public chains were excluded, along with four to six repertoires with anomalous nucleotide sharing. TCRdb limited this immuneACCESS table to in-frame rearrangements with V and J called. A share of clones is missing; checked studies link under half to unresolved V genes, and the rest is unexplained. From that table come the V and J calls and clone size; the DNA was used to work out D and trimming. The sample profile shows 150,000 to 200,000 clones; around nine tenths of them were found once. The top ten clones comprise 1.5% to 2% of the sample.

V is trimmed back by 5 bases and J by 0 bases, and the junction contains 2 bases that no gene match accounts for. The CDR3 numbers 15 residues from cysteine through phenylalanine. CDR3 DNA only is kept here, 45 bases in frame from base 1. Reading the germline V gene gives CDR1 LGHNA and CDR2 YSLEER. The TCR was taken from a woman aged 18-35 years in good health and CMV-seronegative. This chain joins TRBV4-3 to TRBJ2-1, with 9 junctional bases fitting TRBD2. Sequenced input: PBMCs. The nucleotide sequence is TGCGCCAGCAGCTCTAGCGGGGACTCCTACAATGAGCAGTTCTTC. Translated, it reads CASSSSGDSYNEQFF.